The rows below give T cell receptor beta chains drawn from one sample of a study of cytomegalovirus exposure and HLA in healthy donors. Here immunoSEQ multiplex PCR was the method, and the copy in TCRdb shows in-frame clones only, minus some. The table shows about 160,000 clones, with 76% occurring only once. Material for sequencing was PBMCs. These receptors came from a female donor in good health and CMV-seronegative. The CDR3 runs from the conserved cysteine through the conserved F or W. Where a row states a size, it is once, few, many or the class of an expanded clone; other rows omit it.

V gene,clone size,CDR3 protein
TRBV5-6,.,CASSLATPRAGELFF
TRBV7-2,.,CASSLGAGPYEQYF
TRBV9,.,CASGRGLGDTQYF
TRBV5-6,.,CASSFTGSIGYEQYF
TRBV2,.,CASRGHLRTEAFF
TRBV2,.,CASKETGGDYGYTF
TRBV2,.,CASMGRGKSGANVLTF
TRBV28,.,CASTLGEVSGNTIYF
TRBV30,.,CAWSVRETQYF
TRBV13,.,CASRLGPRTELHEQFF
TRBV7-2,.,CASSLASGGNTIYF
TRBV25-1,many,CASSYSERAGTDTQYF